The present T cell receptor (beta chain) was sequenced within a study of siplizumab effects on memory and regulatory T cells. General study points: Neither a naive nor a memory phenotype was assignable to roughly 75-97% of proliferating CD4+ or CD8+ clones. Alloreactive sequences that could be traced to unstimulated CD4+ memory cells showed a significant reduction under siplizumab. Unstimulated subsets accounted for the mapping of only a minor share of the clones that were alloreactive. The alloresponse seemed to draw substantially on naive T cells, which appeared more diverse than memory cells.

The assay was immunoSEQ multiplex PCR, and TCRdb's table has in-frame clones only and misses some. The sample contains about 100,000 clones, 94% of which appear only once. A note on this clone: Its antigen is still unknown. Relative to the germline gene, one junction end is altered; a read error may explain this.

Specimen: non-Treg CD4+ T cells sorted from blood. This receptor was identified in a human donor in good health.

CDR3 DNA sequence: TGCGCCAGCAGTGTATCCGGGACAGATGGCTGCACCTTC. As protein: CASSVSGTDGCTF. The chain is built from TRBV10-2 and TRBJ1-2; TRBD1 aligns across 7 bases. CDR3 size: 13 residues. CDR1 and CDR2 (germline): WSHSY, SAAADI.